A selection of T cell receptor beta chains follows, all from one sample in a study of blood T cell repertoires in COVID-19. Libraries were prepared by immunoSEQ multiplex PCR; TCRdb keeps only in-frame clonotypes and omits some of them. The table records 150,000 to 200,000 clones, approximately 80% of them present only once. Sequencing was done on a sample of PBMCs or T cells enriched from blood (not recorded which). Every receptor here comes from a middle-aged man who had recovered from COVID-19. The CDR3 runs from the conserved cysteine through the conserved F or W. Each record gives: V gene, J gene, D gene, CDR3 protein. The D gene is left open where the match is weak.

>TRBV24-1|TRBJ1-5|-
CATSGPERGNQPQHF
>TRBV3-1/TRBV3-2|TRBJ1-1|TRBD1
CASSPTGVMNTEAFF
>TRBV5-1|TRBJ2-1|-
CASSYSGGVVYNEQFF
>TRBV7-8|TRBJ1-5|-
CASSLARIPTGLHQPQHF
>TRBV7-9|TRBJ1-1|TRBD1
CASSSRTGQTEAFF
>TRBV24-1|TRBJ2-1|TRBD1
CATSDAGTGYNEQFF
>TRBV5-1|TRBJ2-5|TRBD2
CASRSRTSGGKKETQYF
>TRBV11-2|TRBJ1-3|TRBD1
CASSLAGGSGNTIYF
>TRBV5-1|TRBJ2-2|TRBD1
CASSLPTGGTGELFF
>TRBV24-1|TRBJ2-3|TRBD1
CATSDPMTGGGTDTQYF
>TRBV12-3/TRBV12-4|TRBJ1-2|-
CASSLGTNYGYTF
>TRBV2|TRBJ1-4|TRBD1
CASRSTGGGTNEKLFF
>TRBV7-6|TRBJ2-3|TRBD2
CASSPGTSGGVTDTQYF
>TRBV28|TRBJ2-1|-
CASVSGSHNEQFF